The source of this T cell receptor (beta chain) is a study of blood T cell dynamics during melanoma immunotherapy. Study in general: Standard first-line treatment here was pembrolizumab or nivolumab plus ipilimumab in metastatic melanoma.

About this clone: Its specificity is not known.

Time point here: week 3, after first cycle of checkpoint inhibitor. Blood was drawn before treatment and at week 3 after checkpoint blockade. No patient had earlier systemic cancer treatment, concurrent immunosuppressants, or another active cancer. TCRdb's copy holds only in-frame clones and misses some; the assay was immunoSEQ multiplex PCR. The table lists fewer than 9,500 clones, roughly 80% of them singletons, with about 14% in the top ten. General study points: It remained unknown if the driving T cell clones were melanoma-specific.

This material consisted of blood, taken from a patient treated with checkpoint blockade. This clonotype was sampled from a human donor with melanoma.

The CDR3 DNA sequence: TGTGCCAGCAGCTTGTACGGGAACGAGCAGTACTTC. Encoded protein: CASSLYGNEQYF. The rearrangement joins TRBV5-6 to TRBJ2-7; the D gene is possibly TRBD2 (5 bases). Germline V gives CDR1 SGHDT, CDR2 YYEEEE. Trimming took 1 base from V and 5 from J, leaving 7 bases between them. The CDR3 length is 12 residues.